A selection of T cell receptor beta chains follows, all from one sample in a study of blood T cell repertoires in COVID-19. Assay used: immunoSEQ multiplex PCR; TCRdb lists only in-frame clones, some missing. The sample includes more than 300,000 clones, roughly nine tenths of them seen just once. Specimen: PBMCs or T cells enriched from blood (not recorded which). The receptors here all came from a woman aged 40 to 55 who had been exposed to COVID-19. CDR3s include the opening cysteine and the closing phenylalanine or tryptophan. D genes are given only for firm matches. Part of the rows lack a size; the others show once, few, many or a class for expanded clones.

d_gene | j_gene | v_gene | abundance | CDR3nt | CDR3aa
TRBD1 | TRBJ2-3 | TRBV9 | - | TGTGCCAGCAGCGCAAGGGAAGGACTGGGATACAGGGGTGTAGCAGATACGCAGTATTTT | CASSAREGLGYRGVADTQYF
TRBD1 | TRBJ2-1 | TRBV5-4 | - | TGTGCCAGCAGCGCCCCGACAGGGGGCCCCTACAATGAGCAGTTCTTC | CASSAPTGGPYNEQFF
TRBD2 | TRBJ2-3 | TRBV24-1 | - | TGTGCCACCAGTGATCGGATCGGGAGACTAGCGGGCGGAGATACGCAGTATTTT | CATSDRIGRLAGGDTQYF
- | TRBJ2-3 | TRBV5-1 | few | TGCGCCAGCAGCTCCCAGGGTAGGACAGGCACAGATACGCAGTATTTT | CASSSQGRTGTDTQYF
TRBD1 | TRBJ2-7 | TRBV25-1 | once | TGTGCCAGCAGTGAATTCAGGGCCGACAGGGGCGAGCAGTACTTC | CASSEFRADRGEQYF
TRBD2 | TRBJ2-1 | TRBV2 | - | TGTGCCAGCACAGGCGGGGGGACCGTTAGGGAGCAGTTCTTC | CASTGGGTVREQFF
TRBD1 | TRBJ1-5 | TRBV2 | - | TGTGCCAGCAGTTTACAGGGGGCGAGGCAGCCCCAGCATTTT | CASSLQGARQPQHF
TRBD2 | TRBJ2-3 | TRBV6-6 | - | TGTGCCAGCAGCAAAACGACAGGGCCGACTAGCGGGAGGCGCACAGATACGCAGTATTTT | CASSKTTGPTSGRRTDTQYF
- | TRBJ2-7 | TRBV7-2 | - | TGTGCCAGCAGCCCCAGAGCGAGCTCCTACGAGCAGTACTTC | CASSPRASSYEQYF
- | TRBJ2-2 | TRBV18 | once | TGTGCCAGCTCACCCCCGGTTTACGGGGAGCTGTTTTTT | CASSPPVYGELFF
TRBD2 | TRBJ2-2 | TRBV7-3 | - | TGTGCCAGCAGCTTTTTTAGCGGGGGTACAGCCACCGGGGAGCTGTTTTTT | CASSFFSGGTATGELFF
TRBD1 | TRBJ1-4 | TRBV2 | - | TGTGCCAGCAACACAGGGGGCTACGGTGAAAAACTGTTTTTT | CASNTGGYGEKLFF
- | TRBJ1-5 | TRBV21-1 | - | TGTGCCAGCAGCAAACAGGGTAATAGCAATCAGCCCCAGCATTTT | CASSKQGNSNQPQHF
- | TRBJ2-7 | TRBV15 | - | TGTGCCACCAGCAGTCTCGGACTCTTAAAGCACGAGCAGTACTTC | CATSSLGLLKHEQYF
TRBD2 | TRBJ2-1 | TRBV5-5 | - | TGTGCCAGCAGCTTAGTAGTCGGGACTAGCCTCAATGAGCAGTTCTTC | CASSLVVGTSLNEQFF
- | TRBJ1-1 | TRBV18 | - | TGTGCCAGCTCACCATACGGGAACACTGAAGCTTTCTTT | CASSPYGNTEAFF
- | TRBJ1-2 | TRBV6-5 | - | TGTGCCAGCAGACCACTCCGAACGGACTATGGCTACACCTTC | CASRPLRTDYGYTF
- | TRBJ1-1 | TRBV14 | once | TGTGCCAGCAGCCACCGGGGAGAGAACACTGAAGCTTTCTTT | CASSHRGENTEAFF
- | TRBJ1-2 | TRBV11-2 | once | TGTGCCAGCAGCTTAGGGCAGGGTTACTATGGCTACACCTTC | CASSLGQGYYGYTF
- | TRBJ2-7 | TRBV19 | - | TGTGCCAGTAGTATGAATCGGGAGAACGAGCAGTACTTC | CASSMNRENEQYF
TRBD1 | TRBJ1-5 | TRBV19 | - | TGTGCCAGTGGGACAGGGGATAATCAGCCCCAGCATTTT | CASGTGDNQPQHF
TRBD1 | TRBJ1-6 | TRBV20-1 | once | TGCAGTGCAAGTCATAGGGGGCCGGGTATTTCACCCCTCCACTTT | CSASHRGPGISPLHF
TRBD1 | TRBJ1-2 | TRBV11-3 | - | TGTGCCAGCAGCTCGGACAGGGGGCGAGGGAACTATGGCTACACCTTC | CASSSDRGRGNYGYTF
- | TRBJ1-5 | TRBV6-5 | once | TGTGCCAGCAGTTCTCGACAGAGCCTTAGCAATCAGCCCCAGCATTTT | CASSSRQSLSNQPQHF
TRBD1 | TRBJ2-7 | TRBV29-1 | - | TGCAGCGTTTCGGGACAGAAAGTGGAAGAGCAGTACTTC | CSVSGQKVEEQYF
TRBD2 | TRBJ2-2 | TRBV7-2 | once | TGTGCCAGCAGCCGCGGGGGGGCGGATACCGGGGAGCTGTTTTTT | CASSRGGADTGELFF
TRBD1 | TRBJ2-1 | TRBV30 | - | TGTGCCTGGAGTGCGGACAGGGGGAATGAGCAGTTCTTC | CAWSADRGNEQFF
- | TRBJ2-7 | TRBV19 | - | TGTGCCAGTAAAAGGCAGGGAAGTGACTACGAGCAGTACTTC | CASKRQGSDYEQYF
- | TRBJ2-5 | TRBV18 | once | TGTGCCAGCTCACATTACAGGGACCAAGAGACCCAGTACTTC | CASSHYRDQETQYF
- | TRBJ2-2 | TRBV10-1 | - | TGCGCCAGCAGTGAGTACGCGGGATATGGGGAGCTGTTTTTT | CASSEYAGYGELFF
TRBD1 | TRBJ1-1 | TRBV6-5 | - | TGTGCCAGCAGCAACGACAGGGGGCCCGTAAAAGCTTTCTTT | CASSNDRGPVKAFF
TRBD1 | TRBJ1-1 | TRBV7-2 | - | TGTGCCAGCAGCTCCGGGGGACAGGGGCACACTGAAGCTTTCTTT | CASSSGGQGHTEAFF
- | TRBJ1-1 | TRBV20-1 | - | TGCAGTGCCGGAGGGAGGGGAGAAGCTTTCTTT | CSAGGRGEAFF
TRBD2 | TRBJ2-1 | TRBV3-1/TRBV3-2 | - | TGTGCCAGCAGCCCCCTAGCGGGGGAGAGCTCCTACAATGAGCAGTTCTTC | CASSPLAGESSYNEQFF
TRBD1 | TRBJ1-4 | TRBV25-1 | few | TGTGCCAGCAGTCCCCGACAGGGGGGTGAAAAACTGTTTTTT | CASSPRQGGEKLFF
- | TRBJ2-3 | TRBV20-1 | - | TGCAGTGCTAGTCGGCTAGCGGAGGGGGTAACAGATACGCAGTATTTT | CSASRLAEGVTDTQYF
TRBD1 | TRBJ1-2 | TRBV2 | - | TGTGCCAGCGGACAGGCAACTAACTATGGCTACACCTTC | CASGQATNYGYTF
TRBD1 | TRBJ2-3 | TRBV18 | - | TGTGCCAGCTCACCACCGGGACAGGGTCCAGATACGCAGTATTTT | CASSPPGQGPDTQYF
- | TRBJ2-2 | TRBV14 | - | TGTGCCAGCAGCCAAGTGACAGGTGTGACCGGGGAGCTGTTTTTT | CASSQVTGVTGELFF
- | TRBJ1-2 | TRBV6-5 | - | TGTGCCAGCAGTTACTCCCCTCGGACGGGGGGAGGTGGCTACACCTTC | CASSYSPRTGGGGYTF
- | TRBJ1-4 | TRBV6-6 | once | TGTGCCAGCAGCCGACAGCACCTAGGGGAGGCAACTAATGAAAAACTGTTTTTT | CASSRQHLGEATNEKLFF
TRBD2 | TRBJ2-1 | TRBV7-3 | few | TGTGCCAGCAGCTTAAACCCAGCGGGAGAGCATGAGCAGTTCTTC | CASSLNPAGEHEQFF
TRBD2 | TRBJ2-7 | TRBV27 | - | TGTGCCAGCAGGGATAGCGGGGCCTACGAGCAGTACTTC | CASRDSGAYEQYF
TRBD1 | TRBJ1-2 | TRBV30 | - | TGTGCCTGGAGTGTACAGGGGTACTATGGCTACACCTTC | CAWSVQGYYGYTF
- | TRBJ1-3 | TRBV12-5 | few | TGTGCTAGTGGTTTGTCCCAGGGGGGAAACACCATATATTTT | CASGLSQGGNTIYF
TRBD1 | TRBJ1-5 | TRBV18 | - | TGTGCCAGCTCACCCCAAACAGGGGGCGGTCAGCCCCAGCATTTT | CASSPQTGGGQPQHF
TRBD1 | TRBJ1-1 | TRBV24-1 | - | TGTGCCACCAGTGACTTGACTATAACCGGGACAGCCTACACTGAAGCTTTCTTT | CATSDLTITGTAYTEAFF
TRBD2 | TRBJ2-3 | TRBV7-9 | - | TGTGCCAGCACCGGGACTAGCGGACCCACAGATACGCAGTATTTT | CASTGTSGPTDTQYF